Listed below are T cell receptor beta chains from one sample, sequenced in a study of shared clonotypes between healthy human individuals. Assay used: immunoSEQ multiplex PCR; TCRdb lists only in-frame clones, some missing. The data show roughly 1 million clones, with 60% to 80% seen just once and about 1.5% held by the top ten. Sequenced input: memory CD4+ T cells sorted from blood. These receptors originate from a man aged 18 to 29 in good health. Both conserved end residues are part of each CDR3. The order of the fields is V gene, J gene, CDR3 length, D gene, clone size, CDR3 protein, CDR3 DNA. D genes are given only for firm matches. Expanded clones get a size class; other rows say once, few or many, or leave the size out.

V gene: TRBV7-7; J gene: TRBJ2-2; CDR3 length: 14; D gene: .; clone size: few; CDR3 protein: CASSVREYAGELFF; CDR3 DNA: TGTGCTAGCAGCGTCAGGGAATACGCCGGGGAGCTGTTTTTT
V gene: TRBV28; J gene: TRBJ2-7; CDR3 length: 12; D gene: .; clone size: .; CDR3 protein: CASSLLSYEQYF; CDR3 DNA: TGTGCCAGCAGTTTACTCAGTTACGAGCAGTACTTC
V gene: TRBV2; J gene: TRBJ2-2; CDR3 length: 15; D gene: .; clone size: .; CDR3 protein: CASSEAQSNTGELFF; CDR3 DNA: TGTGCCAGCAGTGAGGCACAGTCGAACACCGGGGAGCTGTTTTTT
V gene: TRBV30; J gene: TRBJ2-5; CDR3 length: 16; D gene: .; clone size: .; CDR3 protein: CAWSVLMIEENETQYF; CDR3 DNA: TGTGCCTGGAGTGTACTCATGATTGAGGAGAACGAGACCCAGTACTTC
V gene: TRBV18; J gene: TRBJ2-1; CDR3 length: 15; D gene: .; clone size: .; CDR3 protein: CASSPAGTGANEQFF; CDR3 DNA: TGTGCCAGCTCACCAGCGGGGACGGGGGCCAATGAGCAGTTCTTC
V gene: TRBV5-1; J gene: TRBJ1-1; CDR3 length: 12; D gene: .; clone size: .; CDR3 protein: CASSLGYTEAFF; CDR3 DNA: TGCGCCAGCAGCTTGGGCTACACTGAAGCTTTCTTT
V gene: TRBV7-2; J gene: TRBJ2-1; CDR3 length: 16; D gene: .; clone size: .; CDR3 protein: CASSPAGVITYNEQFF; CDR3 DNA: TGTGCCAGCAGTCCAGCGGGTGTGATAACCTACAATGAGCAGTTCTTC
V gene: TRBV27; J gene: TRBJ1-2; CDR3 length: 14; D gene: .; clone size: .; CDR3 protein: CASSLEGSNYGYTF; CDR3 DNA: TGTGCCAGCAGTTTGGAAGGATCCAACTATGGCTACACCTTC
V gene: TRBV4-3; J gene: TRBJ2-3; CDR3 length: 16; D gene: TRBD1; clone size: few; CDR3 protein: CASSQDWDRATDTQYF; CDR3 DNA: TGCGCCAGCAGCCAAGATTGGGACAGGGCTACAGATACGCAGTATTTT
V gene: TRBV18; J gene: TRBJ2-7; CDR3 length: 15; D gene: TRBD1; clone size: few; CDR3 protein: CASSPVQGIAYEQYF; CDR3 DNA: TGTGCCAGCTCACCAGTACAGGGGATTGCCTACGAGCAGTACTTC
V gene: TRBV2; J gene: TRBJ2-5; CDR3 length: 14; D gene: .; clone size: .; CDR3 protein: CASSDQGGQETQYF; CDR3 DNA: TGTGCCAGCAGTGATCAGGGAGGTCAAGAGACCCAGTACTTC
V gene: TRBV27; J gene: TRBJ1-5; CDR3 length: 18; D gene: TRBD1; clone size: .; CDR3 protein: CASSLGGQGGRSNQPQHF; CDR3 DNA: TGTGCCAGCAGCTTAGGGGGCCAAGGGGGCCGAAGCAATCAGCCCCAGCATTTT
V gene: TRBV29-1; J gene: TRBJ2-7; CDR3 length: 14; D gene: .; clone size: few; CDR3 protein: CSVGGTSSSYEQYF; CDR3 DNA: TGCAGCGTTGGCGGGACTTCGAGCTCCTACGAGCAGTACTTC
V gene: TRBV2; J gene: TRBJ1-2; CDR3 length: 13; D gene: .; clone size: .; CDR3 protein: CASTTRSENGYTF; CDR3 DNA: TGTGCCAGCACTACGAGGTCCGAGAATGGCTACACCTTC
V gene: TRBV7-2; J gene: TRBJ1-1; CDR3 length: 13; D gene: .; clone size: .; CDR3 protein: CASSWDPDTEAFF; CDR3 DNA: TGTGCCAGCAGCTGGGACCCGGACACTGAAGCTTTCTTT
V gene: TRBV2; J gene: TRBJ1-6; CDR3 length: 12; D gene: .; clone size: .; CDR3 protein: CASTTLPSPLHF; CDR3 DNA: TGTGCCAGCACTACGCTTCCTTCACCCCTCCACTTT